A single sample is the source of the 28 T cell receptor beta chains below, sequenced in a study of response to subunit inactivated influenza vaccine. MiXCR, applied by TCRdb to the RT-PCR reads, yields one record per CDR3 protein. The table includes around 520,000 distinct CDR3 sequences, 12% detected once. Sequencing used PBMCs from blood, obtained on the day of vaccination. The receptors were gathered from a man aged 45-65 years who received an inactivated influenza vaccine.

The V gene is TRBV7-8, the J gene TRBJ2-1, with D uncertain. Trimming took off 5 bases at V and 1 base at J, with 12 bases between the two ends. This CDR3 is built from 15 residues. The germline CDR1 and CDR2 sequences are SGHVS and FQNEAQ. The CDR3: CASSAGPRSYNEQFF. In DNA, the CDR3 is TGTGCCAGCAGCGCCGGGCCAAGGTCCTACAATGAGCAGTTCTTC.

The table lists this clonotype with a few counts. CDR3 residues: CASSSNTLAKNIQYF. The CDR3 nucleotides are TGTGCCAGCAGTTCGAACACGCTAGCCAAAAACATTCAGTACTTC. J is TRBJ2-4 and V is TRBV27; D unclear. The CDR3 extends over 15 amino acids. The germline V and J ends were trimmed by 4 bases and 0 bases, with 10 bases remaining between them. Germline lookup yields CDR1 MNHEY and CDR2 SMNVEV (reference sequence).

This clonotype was found many times. This chain joins TRBV20-1 and TRBJ2-7; unclear D gene. Germline assignment: CDR1 DFQATT and CDR2 SNEGSKA (reference sequence). This CDR3 contains 13 residues. Trimming cost V 2 bases and J 4 bases, with 12 bases left between them. CDR3 nucleotides: TGCAGTGCTAGAAGTCCCGGTGGGTACGAGCAGTACTTC. It yields the protein CSARSPGGYEQYF.

This clonotype occurred many times. This rearrangement joins TRBV5-1 to TRBJ2-7; D remains ambiguous. The CDR3 consists of 14 residues. V was shortened by 0 bases and J by 6 bases, with 13 bases between the two germline ends. CDR1 is SGHRS, CDR2 YFSETQ, per germline. CDR3 in amino acids: CASSLDPSGGEQYF. The CDR3 coding sequence is TGCGCCAGCAGCTTGGACCCGTCCGGCGGCGAGCAGTACTTC.

This sequence joins TRBV9 and TRBJ2-1; 7 bases are a match to TRBD1. The V gene's germline CDR1 is SGDLS and CDR2 YYNGEE. Trimming at V came to 0 bases and at J to 4 bases, leaving 4 bases not matched to a gene. This CDR3 has 15 residues. This CDR3 is CASSVATGVYNEQFF. As DNA, the CDR3 is TGTGCCAGCAGCGTAGCAACAGGGGTGTACAATGAGCAGTTCTTC.

This clonotype was counted only a few times. V is TRBV6-5 and J is TRBJ2-5; the D is unclear. V gave up 0 bases and J gave up 10 bases, with 21 bases separating them. Germline V gene sequence: CDR1 MNHEY, CDR2 SVGAGI. This CDR3 region has 16 residues. CDR3 loop: CASSYSIRVGWRDQYF. The CDR3 DNA follows: TGTGCCAGCAGTTACTCGATTCGGGTAGGGTGGAGAGACCAGTACTTC.

In this sample, this clonotype turned up once. The chain joins TRBV7-9 to TRBJ2-3; D is unresolved. The CDR3 covers 14 residues. V lost 7 bases and J lost 2, with 13 bases in between. Germline CDR1 reads SEHNR; CDR2 reads FQNEAQ (reference sequence). CDR3 coding DNA: TGTGCCAGCAACCACCAGGCCCCCACAGATACGCAGTATTTT. Residues: CASNHQAPTDTQYF.

This clonotype was observed a handful of times. V and J are TRBV28 and TRBJ2-7; the D gene is possibly TRBD2 (5 bases). This CDR3 spans 14 amino acids. Per the germline V gene, CDR1 is MDHEN and CDR2 is SYDVKM. Trimming shortened V by 6 bases and J by 2 bases, and 14 bases separated the two germline ends. The CDR3 DNA sequence: TGTGCCAGCAGGCGTAGGACTCCCGCCTACGAGCAGTACTTC. Translated, it gives CASRRRTPAYEQYF.

This chain connects TRBV30 to TRBJ1-5; TRBD1 matches at 10 bases. The germline V gene has CDR1 GTSNPN and CDR2 SVGIG (reference sequence). This CDR3 has 15 residues. V lost 0 bases, J lost 4 bases, and 3 bases stayed unmatched. Here the CDR3 DNA reads TGTGCCTGGAGTGTACGGGGACAGGGGAATCAGCCCCAGCATTTT. The encoded protein is CAWSVRGQGNQPQHF.

The rearrangement links TRBV7-6 to TRBJ2-7, with 10 bases lining up with TRBD2. Germline trimming cut 2 bases from V and 1 base from J; bases unmatched to any gene: 5. This CDR3 comprises 16 residues. CDR1 is SGHVS, CDR2 FNYEAQ, per germline. CDR3 coding DNA: TGTGCCAGCAGCTTACGGTGGACTAGCGGTTCCTACGAGCAGTACTTC. Translation gives CASSLRWTSGSYEQYF.

This clonotype was observed at least ten times. The chain is built from TRBV6-2 or TRBV6-3 and TRBJ2-7, with D maybe TRBD2 (5 bases). The CDR3 is 11 residues long. Germline V gives CDR1 MNHEY, CDR2 SVGEGT. Trimming left V 8 bases short and J 3 bases short, with 8 bases between. CDR3 region: CASERNYEQYF. DNA for the CDR3: TGTGCCAGCGAGCGGAACTACGAGCAGTACTTC.

This clonotype was detected ten times or more. The V and J genes are TRBV7-9 and TRBJ2-1; 11 bases align to TRBD2. CDR3 length equals 15 residues. The germline CDR1 and CDR2 sequences are SEHNR and FQNEAQ (reference sequence). V trimming: 5 bases; J trimming: 4 bases; junction bases outside the gene matches: 4. The CDR3 sequence: CASSKTSGSYNEQFF. Written as DNA, the CDR3 is TGTGCCAGCAGCAAAACTAGCGGGAGTTACAATGAGCAGTTCTTC. Using reference TRBV7-9 and TRBJ2-1 for the parts outside the CDR3, the full variable domain is DTGVSQNPRHKITKRGQNVTFRCDPISEHNRLYWYRQTLGQGPEFLTYFQNEAQLEKSRLLSDRFSAERPKGSFSTLEIQRTEQGDSAMYLCASSKTSGSYNEQFFGPGTRLTVL.

The rearrangement uses TRBV4-2 and TRBJ1-5, with 7 bases that match TRBD1. CDR1 and CDR2 from the germline V gene are LGHNA and YNFKEQ. The CDR3 covers 16 residues. V lost 1 base, J lost 6 bases, and 9 bases stayed unmatched. The chain's CDR3 is CASSQAIQGMSQPQHF. The CDR3 nucleotides read TGTGCCAGCAGCCAAGCGATACAGGGGATGAGTCAGCCCCAGCATTTT.

This clonotype was seen at least ten times. The gene calls are TRBV12-3 or TRBV12-4 and TRBJ1-6; 7 nucleotides agree with TRBD1. The V and J ends lost 5 bases and 6 bases, in that order; junction bases with no gene match: 4. There are 14 residues in the CDR3. CDR3 nucleotides: TGTGCCAGCAGTCCGACAGGGTTTAATTCACCCCTCCACTTT. As protein: CASSPTGFNSPLHF.

This clonotype occurred a few times. The V gene is TRBV28, the J gene TRBJ2-2; D not certain. Germline V gene sequence: CDR1 MDHEN, CDR2 SYDVKM. V lost 5 bases, J lost 7 bases, and 5 bases lay in between. The CDR3 extends over 11 amino acids. CDR3 nucleotides: TGTGCCAGCAGTAGGGTCGGGGAGCTGTTTTTT. Translated, it gives CASSRVGELFF.

The J gene is TRBJ2-1, the V gene TRBV6-1; D is possibly TRBD1 or TRBD2 (5 bases each). From germline, CDR1 is MNHNS and CDR2 SASEGT. This CDR3 region has 13 residues. V gave up 11 bases and J gave up 4 bases, with 15 bases separating them. CDR3 nucleotides: TGTGCCTGCCGGGACCGCCGATACAATGAGCAGTTCTTC. Protein product: CACRDRRYNEQFF.

The table lists this clonotype with a few counts. The chain recombines TRBV29-1 with TRBJ1-1; TRBD1 aligns across 8 bases. Germline CDR1 reads SQVTM; CDR2 reads ANQGSEA. Trimming took 5 bases from V and 3 from J; bases not matched to a gene: 5. The CDR3 has 13 residues. The CDR3 reads CSVQGAWDTEAFF. The CDR3 DNA is TGCAGCGTTCAGGGGGCCTGGGACACTGAAGCTTTCTTT.

This clonotype was observed a handful of times. The V call is TRBV28, the J call TRBJ1-2, with a tentative D call TRBD1 (5 bases). CDR1 is MDHEN and CDR2 is SYDVKM in the germline V gene. The CDR3 extends over 15 amino acids. Trimming took off 4 bases at V and 8 bases at J, with 20 bases between the two ends. CDR3 bases: TGTGCCAGCAGTTCCCACGTACGGGGTAGGGGCGGCTACACCTTC. Translated, it gives CASSSHVRGRGGYTF.

The J gene is TRBJ2-1, the V gene TRBV6-2 or TRBV6-3, with D uncertain. The germline V gene encodes CDR1 MNHEY and CDR2 SVGEGT. The CDR3 runs 12 residues. With 8 bases removed from V and 5 bases from J, the gap between germline ends came to 10 bases. For the CDR3, the DNA is TGTGCCAGCCATCTGGGGAACAATGAGCAGTTCTTC. Translation gives CASHLGNNEQFF.

The chain recombines TRBV7-8 with TRBJ2-7, with a possible D match to TRBD1 (6 bases). CDR3 length: 16 residues. In germline, CDR1 is SGHVS, CDR2 FQNEAQ. The germline V and J ends were trimmed by 5 bases and 0 bases, with 17 bases remaining between them. The CDR3: CASSTLTGSISYEQYF. The CDR3 DNA reads as TGTGCCAGCAGCACCCTAACAGGGAGTATCTCCTACGAGCAGTACTTC.

The gene calls are TRBV7-2 and TRBJ2-4, with D hard to call. Trimming shortened V by 3 bases and J by 6 bases, and 9 bases separated the two germline ends. The CDR3 extends over 13 amino acids. CDR1 is SGHTA and CDR2 is FQGNSA in the germline V gene. The CDR3 DNA reads as TGTGCCAGCAGCTTTACTCAAGTAAACATTCAGTACTTC. It codes for CASSFTQVNIQYF.

The chain couples TRBV7-8 to TRBJ2-3, with 9 bases aligning to TRBD2. The CDR3 contains 16 residues. With V trimmed by 1 base and J by 8 bases, 10 bases remained unmatched. Germline-derived CDR1 and CDR2 are SGHVS and FQNEAQ. The CDR3 region has the DNA TGTGCCAGCAGCTTAGTATCTGTGCGGGGGGGCGGTACGCAGTATTTT. This encodes CASSLVSVRGGGTQYF.

The chain has TRBV20-1 and TRBJ1-1, with TRBD1 as a possible D gene (5 bases). Germline loops: CDR1 DFQATT, CDR2 SNEGSKA (reference sequence). CDR3 size: 14 residues. V gave up 0 bases and J gave up 0 bases, with 8 bases separating them. The CDR3 coding sequence is TGCAGTGCTAGAGATGGGGGGGTGAACACTGAAGCTTTCTTT. It yields the protein CSARDGGVNTEAFF.

A few counts support this clonotype. The chain couples TRBV6-5 to TRBJ1-6, with a weak D call TRBD1 (5 bases). The CDR3 spans 18 residues. In germline, CDR1 is MNHEY, CDR2 SVGAGI. Trimming removed 0 bases from V and 7 bases from J, with 19 bases in between. CDR3 DNA sequence: TGTGCCAGCAGTTACTCGAGTGGGCAGGGCTTGGAAAATTCACCCCTCCACTTT. It translates to CASSYSSGQGLENSPLHF.

The chain combines TRBV9 with TRBJ1-6; no clear D. The germline V gene encodes CDR1 SGDLS and CDR2 YYNGEE. This CDR3 contains 14 residues. Deletions cut 7 bases from V and 0 bases from J, with 8 bases between. The CDR3 region is CASAGSSYNSPLHF. The CDR3 DNA is TGTGCCAGCGCTGGCTCCTCCTATAATTCACCCCTCCACTTT.

This clonotype was detected many times. The CDR3 nucleotides read TGTGCCGCAAAGGACAGCGGGAGTGTAAGAGGCAATGAGCAGTTCTTC. It codes for CAAKDSGSVRGNEQFF. The rearrangement uses TRBV27 and TRBJ2-1, with 8 bases fitting TRBD2. The V and J ends lost 11 bases and 6 bases, in that order; junction bases with no gene match: 18. This CDR3 has 16 residues. The germline CDR1 and CDR2 sequences are MNHEY and SMNVEV (reference sequence).

There are many counts of this clonotype. The genes are TRBV7-8 and TRBJ2-7; the D is unclear. This CDR3 is built from 15 residues. CDR1 is SGHVS and CDR2 is FQNEAQ in the germline V gene. Deletions cut 5 bases from V and 0 bases from J, with 14 bases between. Here the CDR3 DNA reads TGTGCCAGCAGCAATAGCCTAGTTAGCTCCTACGAGCAGTACTTC. It yields the protein CASSNSLVSSYEQYF.

This clonotype was counted between two and nine times. The chain is built from TRBV28 and TRBJ2-4; perhaps TRBD2 as D (7 bases). CDR3 size: 14 residues. The V and J ends lost 3 bases and 5 bases respectively, with 11 bases between them. Germline CDR1 MDHEN, CDR2 SYDVKM. The CDR3 nucleotides are TGTGCCAGCAGTTTTCGGGGGGCCCAAAACATTCAGTACTTC. Its protein product is CASSFRGAQNIQYF.